This TCR beta chain emerged from a study of CD8 T cells in ankylosing spondylitis. MiXCR, applied by TCRdb to the 5' RACE reads, yields one record per CDR3 protein. Among 310,000 or so distinct CDR3 sequences, roughly 20% were seen once, and the ten largest hold 7.5% to 9%. The sequenced sample consisted of blood, either unsorted or a sorted T cell fraction (not recorded which). This TCR was sampled from a male donor with ankylosing spondylitis or in good health (not recorded which).

In DNA, the CDR3 is TGTGCCAGCAGCTCCAGGACGGTCACCGGGGAGCTGTTTTTT. This sequence encodes CASSSRTVTGELFF. V usage is TRBV11-2 and J usage is TRBJ2-2; no clear D gene. V lost 4 bases, J lost 4 bases, and 10 bases lay in between. The CDR3 spans 14 residues. In germline, CDR1 is SGHAT, CDR2 FQNNGV. Full variable domain (outside the CDR3, taken from reference TRBV11-2 and TRBJ2-2): EAGVAQSPRYKIIEKRQSVAFWCNPISGHATLYWYQQILGQGPKLLIQFQNNGVVDDSQLPKDRFSAERLKGVDSTLKIQPAKLEDSAVYLCASSSRTVTGELFFGEGSRLTVL.